This T cell receptor (beta chain) was obtained from a study of T cell changes during pregnancy in multiple sclerosis (dated by TCRdb to the late 2010s). The study in broad terms: Changes in the T cell repertoire over the course of pregnancy were examined in this study in women with multiple sclerosis.

This clone was counted once. Its antigen remains unidentified. Nothing much larger sits one base from this clone, and base qualities are not available. From the cysteine up to the phenylalanine, the CDR3 has a length of 15 residues. The kept DNA is CDR3 alone, 45 bases in frame from the first base. V is trimmed back by 3 bases and J by 0 bases, and the junction contains 3 bases that no gene match accounts for. CDR1 is given as SGHNT and CDR2 as YYREEE, both from the germline V gene (reference sequence). Library generation was performed with the immunoSEQ multiplex PCR assay. The source is immuneACCESS, and TCRdb retained only in-frame sequences with V and J called. Part of the clones is not carried over; for the studies checked, unresolved V genes explain less than half of this, and the remainder is unexplained. The sample records tens of thousands of clones, about nine tenths of which are singletons. Approximately 3.3% of the sample is in the top ten clones.

The origin of this receptor is a female donor in good health, enrolled as a control in a pregnancy study. Source: peripheral blood, taken after pregnancy. Here the chain combines TRBV5-4 and TRBJ2-7, and 10 junctional nucleotides match TRBD2. The sequence in DNA is TGTGCCAGCAGCTCCTGGACTAGCGGCTCCTACGAGCAGTACTTC. Its translation reads: CASSSWTSGSYEQYF. Reference TRBV5-4 and TRBJ2-7 genes cover what lies past the CDR3, so the full variable domain is ETGVTQSPTHLIKTRGQQVTLRCSSQSGHNTVSWYQQALGQGPQFIFQYYREEENGRGNFPPRFSGLQFPNYSSELNVNALELDDSALYLCASSSWTSGSYEQYFGPGTRLTVT.